This note documents a single T cell receptor beta chain sequence. The data were taken from a study of blood T cell repertoires in COVID-19. The assay was immunoSEQ multiplex PCR, and TCRdb's table has in-frame clones only and misses some. This table has 200,000 to 300,000 clones, about 89% appearing once. The CDR3 covers 16 residues. The V segment lost 2 bases and the J segment 5 bases; nucleotides outside the gene matches: 11. The germline V gene has CDR1 ENHRY and CDR2 SYGVKD. The rearrangement links TRBV10-3 to TRBJ2-7; 8 nucleotides align to TRBD2. The material sequenced was peripheral blood. The receptor was isolated from a man aged 35-49 years who had recovered from COVID-19. CDR3 residues: CAISEVMSGRINEQYF. The DNA of the CDR3 is TGTGCCATCAGTGAGGTTATGAGCGGGAGAATCAACGAGCAGTACTTC.